A single sample is the source of the 11 T cell receptor beta chains below, sequenced in a study of regulatory T cells in long-lasting Graves disease. Time point meaning: newly diagnosed GD, antithyroid drugs for less than 3 months. Making the TCR library involved RNA that had been extracted from PBMCs. HTBI primers from iRepertoire and Arm-PCR of CDR3 regions yielded the TCR beta libraries. TCRdb reprocessed the multiplex PCR reads with MiXCR, giving one entry per CDR3 protein. Of roughly 560,000 distinct CDR3 sequences listed, about 15% are singletons. These same data were also listed under a study on T cells in Graves' hyperthyroidism and ophthalmopathy.

The input for sequencing was peripheral blood mononuclear cells (PBMCs), taken at new diagnosis, from a patient treated with antithyroid drugs. The receptors come from a woman aged 35-65 years with Graves disease.

This clonotype showed up many times. V usage is TRBV27 and J usage is TRBJ2-7, with D maybe TRBD1 (5 bases). The CDR3 sequence is 15 residues long. From germline, CDR1 is MNHEY and CDR2 SMNVEV (reference sequence). Trimming left V 2 bases short and J 2 bases short, with 13 bases between. Written as DNA, the CDR3 is TGTGCCAGCAGTTTAGGGGCCTCTGCCGCCTACGAGCAGTACTTC. Amino acids: CASSLGASAAYEQYF.

The genes are TRBV28 and TRBJ1-5; TRBD1 aligns across 8 bases. With V trimmed by 5 bases and J by 7 bases, 10 bases remained unmatched. This CDR3 has 15 amino acids. CDR1 MDHEN and CDR2 SYDVKM come from the germline V gene. CDR3 coding DNA: TGTGCCAGCAGTCTCTCCGGACAGGGATGGCAGCCCCAGCATTTT. Translation: CASSLSGQGWQPQHF.

This clonotype was recorded a few times. The rearrangement joins TRBV6-1 to TRBJ1-6, with no clear D. The germline V gene encodes CDR1 MNHNS and CDR2 SASEGT. Trimming pared 4 bases from V and 5 bases from J, leaving 6 bases between. The CDR3 has 13 residues. CDR3 residues: CASSVADNSPLHF. In DNA form, the CDR3 reads TGTGCCAGCAGTGTGGCAGATAATTCACCCCTCCACTTT.

The chain uses TRBV5-1 and TRBJ1-2; D remains ambiguous. V was shortened by 2 bases and J by 7 bases, with 9 bases between the two germline ends. Germline assignment: CDR1 SGHRS and CDR2 YFSETQ. The CDR3 totals 12 residues. The CDR3 DNA reads as TGCGCCAGCAGCTTTGGGTCAGGTGGCTACACCTTC. This translates into CASSFGSGGYTF.

With regard to this clonotype: Since a much larger clone is just one base distant, this may be a read error. In this CDR3 the conserved last residue, phenylalanine or tryptophan, is missing, so a read error is likely. The CDR3 nucleotides are TGTGCCAGCAACCTGGGAGGCAGGGGTAATTCACCCCTCCACTCT. Translated: CASNLGGRGNSPLHS. The rearrangement links TRBV2 to TRBJ1-6, with TRBD1 as a possible D gene (6 bases). Trimming shortened V by 7 bases and J by 6 bases, and 16 bases separated the two germline ends. The CDR3 length is 15 residues. The V gene's germline CDR1 is SNHLY and CDR2 FYNNEI.

This clonotype was seen at least ten times. The J gene is TRBJ1-1, the V gene TRBV7-6; 10 bases agree with TRBD1. The CDR3 is made up of 16 amino acids. From germline, CDR1 is SGHVS and CDR2 FNYEAQ. V dropped 3 bases and J dropped 4; count of bases not matched to a gene: 8. This CDR3 reads CASSFGTGVGSTEAFF. The CDR3, as DNA: TGTGCCAGCAGCTTCGGGACAGGGGTCGGTAGCACTGAAGCTTTCTTT. The full variable domain, in which reference TRBV7-6 and TRBJ1-1 provide the parts outside the CDR3, is GAGVSQSPRYKVTKRGQDVALRCDPISGHVSLYWYRQALGQGPEFLTYFNYEAQQDKSGLPNDRFSAERPEGSISTLTIQRTEQRDSAMYRCASSFGTGVGSTEAFFGQGTRLTVV.

In this sample, this clonotype turned up many times. This chain links TRBV6-1 with TRBJ1-1; D not resolved. The germline CDR1 and CDR2 sequences are MNHNS and SASEGT. Trimming cost V 8 bases and J 0 bases, with 10 bases left between them. CDR3 length: 13 amino acids. For the CDR3, the DNA is TGTGCCAGCTTCGTGGCAGTGAACACTGAAGCTTTCTTT. Amino acid sequence: CASFVAVNTEAFF.

This clonotype was picked up many times. This rearrangement joins TRBV11-2 to TRBJ2-1, with TRBD2 matching over 9 bases. Trimming took 0 bases from V and 7 from J; bases not matched to a gene: 4. The germline CDR1 and CDR2 sequences are SGHAT and FQNNGV. CDR3 length: 15 residues. This chain's CDR3 is CASSLERGGLNEQFF. CDR3 nucleotide sequence: TGTGCCAGCAGCTTAGAGCGGGGGGGCCTGAATGAGCAGTTCTTC.

In this sample, this clonotype turned up many times. V usage is TRBV27 and J usage is TRBJ2-7; D remains ambiguous. With 4 bases removed from V and 4 bases from J, the gap between germline ends came to 8 bases. This CDR3 has 12 residues. The germline gives CDR1 MNHEY, CDR2 SMNVEV (reference sequence). The CDR3 is CASSSSRYEQYF. Here the CDR3 DNA reads TGTGCCAGCAGTTCCTCGAGGTACGAGCAGTACTTC.

This clonotype has just one count. A much more abundant neighbour one base away suggests this may be a read error. The chain has TRBV3-1 and TRBJ2-1, with 8 bases aligning to TRBD2. The end of the DNA fits TRBJ2-5 better, so the J call may be wrong. CDR1 is LGHDT, CDR2 YNNKEL, per germline (reference sequence). The CDR3 has 15 amino acids. The CDR3 nucleotides read TGTGCCAACAGCCAACTCCTAGCGGGTGTAGAGACCCAGTACTTC. This translates into CANSQLLAGVETQYF.

The J gene is TRBJ2-7, the V gene TRBV7-7; D gene uncertain. CDR1 is SSHAT, CDR2 FNYEAQ, per germline (reference sequence). The germline V and J ends were trimmed by 0 bases and 5 bases, with 8 bases remaining between them. The CDR3 has 13 residues. The CDR3 nucleotides are TGTGCCAGCAGCTTAGCTTCCACCGACGAGCAGTACTTC. Protein product: CASSLASTDEQYF. The full variable domain, completed using reference TRBV7-7 and TRBJ2-7, is GAGVSQSPRYKVTKRGQDVTLRCDPISSHATLYWYQQALGQGPEFLTYFNYEAQPDKSGLPSDRFSAERPEGSISTLTIQRTEQRDSAMYRCASSLASTDEQYFGPGTRLTVT.